This T cell receptor beta chain emerged from a study of shared clonotypes between healthy human individuals (dated by TCRdb to about 2020). About the full investigation: The cohort comprised a couple of women and three men aged 18 to 49 years. To estimate repertoire size and how much clonotypes are shared between individuals, the study performed deep sequencing of blood TCR repertoires from roughly five healthy adults. Libraries were prepared and TCR repertoires were sequenced by different laboratories using diverse techniques, in order to increase sequencing depth and limit assay-specific biases. Each donor's leukapheresis produced roughly between roughly 0.85 and 10 billion PBMCs.

Here is what the overall study found, with its caveats: Pairwise subsampling led to the expectation that sequencing depth would affect the degree of clonotype sharing among donors. Sampling was restricted to blood, and TCR repertoires in tissues likely differ from the TCR repertoires found in blood. Because the study included only a small number of donors, the genetic and exposure-history diversity represented was limited.

Only one count was recorded for this clone. Its antigen is still unknown. Base qualities are not recorded, but no much larger clone differs from it by a single base. TCR CDR3 regions were amplified from genomic DNA by multiplex PCR using the deep immunoSEQ assay. For each cell subset, the extracted genomic DNA was distributed evenly across all wells of several immunoSEQ 96-well plates, and each plate served as one replicate. For unsorted PBMC, each replicate PCR was loaded with 300 to 350 ng genomic DNA, equivalent to about 30,000 T cell genomes. Genomic DNA from unsorted PBMC was sequenced over ten immunoSEQ deep assay plates. The purified libraries were quantified using a Qubit 3.0 fluorometer, sized with a Bioanalyzer 2100, and then quantified again using the KAPA Library Quantification kit. Every immunoSEQ 96-well plate was sequenced on a dedicated single-read 150-cycle Illumina NextSeq 550 flow cell. On the authors' methods: Because only junctional sequences without quality scores were contained in the immunoSEQ output, filtering matching that applied to full-length reads could not be performed. Sequences were annotated with PyIR, a Python wrapper for IgBLAST v1.9, and V/J genes and CDR3 were assigned using IMGT germline references. Reads were filtered out if the reads had weak V/J assignments (E-value above 1e-6), no CDR3, stop codons, out-of-frame junctions, or ambiguous translated residues. V3J clonotypes were defined by identical inferred V gene, J gene, and CDR3 amino acid sequence. To compute the percentage overlap between repertoires, the number of shared unique clonotypes was divided by the size of the smaller repertoire. Repertoire richness was assessed with RTK rarefaction, the Chao1 estimator, and Recon v2.1 estimates of unobserved clonotypes. Entries here come from immuneACCESS through TCRdb and include only in-frame sequences with V and J called. Some clones fail to appear in such tables; in the studies checked, an unresolved V gene covers under half of the shortfall, and the cause of the remainder is unknown. V, J and clone size were drawn from that table, and D and trimming were deduced from the DNA. This sample has 400,000 to 500,000 clones in its table, and around 80% of those were observed once. The ten largest clonotypes hold 10% to 15% of the sample.

The donors were healthy, HIV-negative adults who had no recently reported acute infections or vaccinations. Every donor was a Caucasian adult residing in Nashville, Tennessee, USA. For unsorted samples, some 90 million PBMCs were counted, and genomic DNA was extracted using the QIAamp DNA Blood Mini kit. After blood collection by leukapheresis, PBMCs were isolated using Ficoll-Histopaque density gradient centrifugation and then cryopreserved in the vapor phase of liquid nitrogen. V is pared back by 4 bases and J by 3 bases, with 5 bases lying between the germline termini. The CDR3 runs 12 amino acids, cysteine and phenylalanine included. The kept DNA is CDR3 alone, 36 bases in frame from the first base. The germline V gene supplies CDR1 LGHNA and CDR2 YNFKEQ.

The chain links TRBV4-2 with TRBJ2-3, with the identity of the D gene unclear. The TCR comes from a woman between 35 and 50 years old in good health. Some clones in this sample may be carry-over from other donors' samples. Sequences were obtained from PBMCs. The DNA sequence follows: TGTGCCAGCAGCCTCCAAACAGATACGCAGTATTTT. It specifies CASSLQTDTQYF.